This T cell receptor (beta chain) is from a study of blood T cell repertoires in COVID-19. The protocol was immunoSEQ multiplex PCR, while the TCRdb copy is restricted to in-frame clones and leaves out a portion. There are tens of thousands of clones in the sample; approximately 91% occur only once, and about 28% lies in the top ten. V shed 1 base, J shed 0 bases, and the junction held 16 bases outside the gene matches. The CDR3 is 20 residues long. Looked up from germline, CDR1 is MGHRA and CDR2 is YSYEKL. The sequenced material came from peripheral blood. The chain joins TRBV4-1 to TRBJ2-3, with 7 nucleotides matching TRBD2. The source of this sequence is a human donor in a cohort sampled during active COVID-19. The DNA of the CDR3 is TGCGCCAGCAGCCAAGGGGAGGGGTTCGGCCAAGATCCTAGCACAGATACGCAGTATTTT. It translates to CASSQGEGFGQDPSTDTQYF.